The T cell receptor (beta chain) described here comes from a study of shared clonotypes between healthy human individuals. Study-wide results and limits: Measured sharing among donors was expected to vary with sequencing depth. Generally, naive subsets came out with larger estimated richness than memory subsets.

A word on this clone: The target antigen is unknown.

The length of the CDR3 is 15 residues. V was trimmed by 1 base and J by 3 bases, leaving 13 bases between them. Germline CDR1 and CDR2: SGHTA and FQGNSA. Donors, without exception, were Caucasian adults residing in Nashville, Tennessee. Some clones are missing from TCRdb's copy, which holds only in-frame ones; the method was immunoSEQ multiplex PCR. Of a few million clones in the sample, just over 90% were seen once. This TCR was recovered from a man between 18 and 35 years old in good health. Some clones in this sample may be carry-over from other donors' samples. The sample was naive CD4+ T cells from PBMCs. The subset was: CD45RA+ positively selected. The chain employs TRBV7-2 and TRBJ2-7; D assignment may be TRBD1 or TRBD2 (5 bases each). CDR3 in DNA: TGTGCCAGCAGCTTAGGGGGCCTAGCCCACTACGAGCAGTACTTC. It codes for CASSLGGLAHYEQYF.